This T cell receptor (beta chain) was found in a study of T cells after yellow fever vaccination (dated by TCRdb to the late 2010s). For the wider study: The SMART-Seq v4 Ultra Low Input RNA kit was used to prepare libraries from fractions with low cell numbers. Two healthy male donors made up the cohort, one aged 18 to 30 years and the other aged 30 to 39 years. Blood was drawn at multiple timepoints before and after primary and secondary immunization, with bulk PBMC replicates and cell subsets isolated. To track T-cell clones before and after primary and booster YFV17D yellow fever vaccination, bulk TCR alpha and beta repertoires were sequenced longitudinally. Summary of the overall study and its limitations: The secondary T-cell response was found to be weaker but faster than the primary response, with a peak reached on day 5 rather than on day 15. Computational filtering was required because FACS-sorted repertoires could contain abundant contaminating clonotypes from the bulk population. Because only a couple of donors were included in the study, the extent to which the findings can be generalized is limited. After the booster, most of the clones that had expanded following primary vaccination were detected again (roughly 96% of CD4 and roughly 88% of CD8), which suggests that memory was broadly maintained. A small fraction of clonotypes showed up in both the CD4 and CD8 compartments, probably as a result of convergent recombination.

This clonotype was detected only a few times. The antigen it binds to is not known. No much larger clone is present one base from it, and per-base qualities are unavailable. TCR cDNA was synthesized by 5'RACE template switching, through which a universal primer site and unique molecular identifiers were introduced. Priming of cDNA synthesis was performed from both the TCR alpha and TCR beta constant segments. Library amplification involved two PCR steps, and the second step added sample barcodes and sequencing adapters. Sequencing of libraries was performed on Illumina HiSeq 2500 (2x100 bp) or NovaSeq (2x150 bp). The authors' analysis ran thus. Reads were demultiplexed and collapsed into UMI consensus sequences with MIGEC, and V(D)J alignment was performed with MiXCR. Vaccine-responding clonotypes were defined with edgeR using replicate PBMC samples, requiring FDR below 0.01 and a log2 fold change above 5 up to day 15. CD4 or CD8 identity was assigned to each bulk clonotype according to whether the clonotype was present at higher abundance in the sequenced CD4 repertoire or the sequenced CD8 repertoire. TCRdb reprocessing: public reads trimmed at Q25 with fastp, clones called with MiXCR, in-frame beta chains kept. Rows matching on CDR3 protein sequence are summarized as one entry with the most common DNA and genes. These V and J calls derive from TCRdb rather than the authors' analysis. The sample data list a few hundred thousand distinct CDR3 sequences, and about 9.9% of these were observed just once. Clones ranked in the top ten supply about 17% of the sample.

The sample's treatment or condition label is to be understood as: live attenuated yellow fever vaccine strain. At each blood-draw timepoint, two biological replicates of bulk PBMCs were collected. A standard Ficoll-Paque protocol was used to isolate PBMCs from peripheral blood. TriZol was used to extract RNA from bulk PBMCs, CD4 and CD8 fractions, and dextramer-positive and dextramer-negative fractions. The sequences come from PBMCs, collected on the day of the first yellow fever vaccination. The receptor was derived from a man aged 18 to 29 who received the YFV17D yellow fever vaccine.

The CDR3 sequence is CASYRDSSPDTQYF. The nucleotide sequence reads TGCGCCAGCTACAGGGACTCGAGCCCAGATACGCAGTATTTT. The sequence links TRBV5-1 to TRBJ2-3; the D region may be TRBD1 or TRBD2, each matching 6 bases equally. V and J are truncated by 7 bases and 4 bases respectively, leaving an intervening sequence of 16 bases. From a lookup of the germline V gene, CDR1 and CDR2 are SGHRS and YFSETQ. From cysteine to phenylalanine, the CDR3 is 14 amino acids long. CDR3 DNA is the only sequence kept; it has 42 bases, read in frame from the first base.